Below, 32 T cell receptor beta chains from the same sample are listed, as sequenced in a study of T cell responses to AZD1222 COVID-19 vaccine. The protocol was immunoSEQ multiplex PCR, while the TCRdb copy is restricted to in-frame clones and leaves out a portion. The data hold roughly 130,000 clones, with 91% observed a single time. The input for sequencing was peripheral blood, taken on day 0 of AZD1222 vaccination. The origin of the receptors is an adult in good health.

This rearrangement joins TRBV7-2 to TRBJ1-4, with D hard to call. Germline CDR1 SGHTA, CDR2 FQGNSA. The ends were cut back, 5 bases at V and 0 bases at J, with 7 bases in the middle. The CDR3 is made up of 14 amino acids. CDR3 amino acids: CASSPSSTNEKLFF. CDR3 DNA sequence: TGTGCCAGCAGCCCTAGTTCAACTAATGAAAAACTGTTTTTT.

This clone was recorded once. The chain couples TRBV5-1 to TRBJ2-2; possibly TRBD1 for D (6 bases). V gave up 7 bases and J gave up 5 bases, with 18 bases separating them. From germline, CDR1 is SGHRS and CDR2 YFSETQ. The CDR3 contains 15 residues. CDR3 loop: CASAPPFRGTGELFF. The CDR3 coding sequence is TGCGCCAGCGCCCCTCCCTTCAGGGGTACCGGGGAGCTGTTTTTT. Filled out from reference TRBV5-1 and TRBJ2-2, the complete variable domain reads KAGVTQTPRYLIKTRGQQVTLSCSPISGHRSVSWYQQTPGQGLQFLFEYFSETQRNKGNFPGRFSGRQFSNSRSEMNVSTLELGDSALYLCASAPPFRGTGELFFGEGSRLTVL.

This chain uses TRBV20-1 with TRBJ2-7; 10 bases agree with TRBD2. After removal of 3 bases from V and 7 bases from J, the junction contained 12 bases not matched to a gene. The germline gives CDR1 DFQATT, CDR2 SNEGSKA (reference sequence). This CDR3 contains 15 residues. CDR3 coding DNA: TGCAGTGCTAGTTGGTCTCGGCTAGCGGGAGTTGAGCAGTACTTC. It specifies CSASWSRLAGVEQYF.

This clone has more than one count but fewer than ten. The CDR3 nucleotides are TGCAGTGCGGTTGTGTTAGCGGGCTACACCTTC. It codes for CSAVVLAGYTF. The rearrangement joins TRBV20-1 to TRBJ1-2; D remains ambiguous. The CDR3 runs 11 residues. Trimming took 6 bases from V and 8 from J, leaving 13 bases between them. Germline assignment: CDR1 DFQATT and CDR2 SNEGSKA (reference sequence).

The genes are TRBV6-2 or TRBV6-3 and TRBJ1-5; D gene unclear. Germline lookup yields CDR1 MNHEY and CDR2 SVGEGT. Trimming cost V 2 bases and J 9 bases, with 14 bases left between them. The CDR3 is 14 residues long. CDR3 amino acids: CASSYLSQDGPQHF. For the CDR3, the DNA is TGTGCCAGCAGTTACCTCTCTCAGGATGGGCCCCAGCATTTT.

The genes are TRBV11-3 and TRBJ2-1, with a tentative D call TRBD2 (6 bases). The germline V and J ends were trimmed by 4 bases and 5 bases, with 21 bases remaining between them. The CDR3 extends over 17 amino acids. Germline V lookup: CDR1 SGHNT, CDR2 YENEEA. This CDR3 is CASSSIPRGTGHNEQFF. CDR3 nucleotides: TGTGCCAGCAGCTCCATACCCCGAGGGACTGGTCACAATGAGCAGTTCTTC.

The chain joins TRBV19 to TRBJ1-1; possible D gene TRBD1, 5 bases. Germline CDR1 is LNHDA and CDR2 is SQIVND (reference sequence). The CDR3 runs to 13 residues. Trimming left V 5 bases short and J 2 bases short, with 9 bases between. The CDR3 is CASSVQVNTEAFF. The CDR3, as DNA: TGTGCCAGTAGTGTACAGGTAAACACTGAAGCTTTCTTT.

V is TRBV4-2 and J is TRBJ2-1; maybe TRBD2 (5 bases). The germline V gene has CDR1 LGHNA and CDR2 YNFKEQ. V was trimmed by 4 bases and J by 5 bases, leaving 18 bases between them. The CDR3 contains 16 residues. The CDR3 spells CASSPYPLAGHNEQFF. The CDR3 region has the DNA TGTGCCAGCAGCCCATATCCGCTAGCCGGCCACAATGAGCAGTTCTTC.

This sequence joins TRBV19 and TRBJ2-5, with D tentatively TRBD1 (7 bases). The CDR3 runs 14 residues. Germline V gene data show CDR1 as LNHDA and CDR2 as SQIVND (reference sequence). The V gene lost 2 bases and the J gene lost 4 bases, with 11 bases spanning the gap. The CDR3 DNA is TGTGCCAGTAGTATAAACAGGGGAGGAGAGACCCAGTACTTC. Translating gives CASSINRGGETQYF.

The genes are TRBV2 and TRBJ1-6, with D hard to call. V was clipped by 7 bases and J by 7 bases, with 11 bases between them. Germline CDR1 SNHLY, CDR2 FYNNEI. This CDR3 has 13 amino acids. The CDR3 nucleotides read TGTGCCAGCACCGAGGCCGGGAATTCACCCCTCCACTTT. It is translated as CASTEAGNSPLHF.

This clone was recorded once. The rearrangement links TRBV5-1 to TRBJ2-3; 9 bases match TRBD2. The length of the CDR3 is 13 residues. Germline V gives CDR1 SGHRS, CDR2 YFSETQ. After removal of 3 bases from V and 11 bases from J, the junction contained 7 bases not matched to a gene. The CDR3 is CASSSTSSGMQYF. The CDR3, as DNA: TGCGCCAGCAGCTCAACTTCTAGCGGGATGCAGTATTTT.

This clone was found a few times. The chain combines TRBV28 with TRBJ1-5, with a tentative D call TRBD1 (6 bases). Germline V gene sequence: CDR1 MDHEN, CDR2 SYDVKM. This CDR3 has 18 amino acids. Deletions cut 6 bases from V and 0 bases from J, with 21 bases between. The CDR3 sequence is CASRPSARGLYSNQPQHF. CDR3 nucleotides: TGTGCCAGCAGACCCTCCGCCAGGGGACTTTATAGCAATCAGCCCCAGCATTTT. The whole variable domain, remainder taken from reference TRBV28 and TRBJ1-5, is DVKVTQSSRYLVKRTGEKVFLECVQDMDHENMFWYRQDPGLGLRLIYFSYDVKMKEKGDIPEGYSVSREKKERFSLILESASTNQTSMYLCASRPSARGLYSNQPQHFGDGTRLSIL.

This clone was recorded once. The chain has TRBV19 and TRBJ1-5, with D unclear. V was cut by 2 bases and J by 1 base, with 9 bases left in between. CDR3 length equals 15 residues. Per germline, CDR1 LNHDA and CDR2 SQIVND (reference sequence). In DNA form, the CDR3 reads TGTGCCAGTAGTATAACAGCGGAAAGCAATCAGCCCCAGCATTTT. Translation: CASSITAESNQPQHF.

The chain joins TRBV7-2 to TRBJ2-3; D call uncertain. In germline, CDR1 is SGHTA, CDR2 FQGNSA. The CDR3 runs to 15 residues. The germline V and J ends were trimmed by 0 bases and 0 bases, with 7 bases remaining between them. CDR3 region: CASSLAAQSTDTQYF. The DNA of the CDR3 is TGTGCCAGCAGCTTAGCGGCACAAAGCACAGATACGCAGTATTTT. Based on the CDR3 plus reference TRBV7-2 and TRBJ2-3, the full variable domain is GAGVSQSPSNKVTEKGKDVELRCDPISGHTALYWYRQSLGQGLEFLIYFQGNSAPDKSGLPSDRFSAERTGGSVSTLTIQRTQQEDSAVYLCASSLAAQSTDTQYFGPGTRLTVL.

The chain is built from TRBV7-3 and TRBJ2-1, with a weak D call TRBD1 (5 bases). Trimming took 0 bases from V and 7 from J, leaving 7 bases between them. The CDR3 is 13 residues long. Germline V gene sequence: CDR1 SGHTA, CDR2 FQGTGA. The CDR3 sequence: CASSLTRENEQFF. CDR3 bases: TGTGCCAGCAGCTTAACCAGGGAAAATGAGCAGTTCTTC.

A few counts support this clone. The rearrangement uses TRBV27 and TRBJ1-2; 10 bases align to TRBD1. CDR1 and CDR2 (germline): MNHEY, SMNVEV (reference sequence). V trimming: 2 bases; J trimming: 7 bases; junction bases outside the gene matches: 1. This CDR3 comprises 13 residues. In DNA, the CDR3 is TGTGCCAGCAGTTTAGGGACAGGGGTTGGCTACACCTTC. It yields the protein CASSLGTGVGYTF.

The chain is built from TRBV5-1 and TRBJ2-7; D may match TRBD1 or TRBD2 (5 bases each). V was pared by 5 bases and J by 1 base, with 10 bases between. Germline loops: CDR1 SGHRS, CDR2 YFSETQ. CDR3 length: 13 amino acids. The DNA for the CDR3 is TGCGCCAGCAGGGGCAGGGAGTCCTACGAGCAGTACTTC. Translating it yields CASRGRESYEQYF.

J is TRBJ1-1 and V is TRBV9; D is uncertain. Germline V gene sequence: CDR1 SGDLS, CDR2 YYNGEE. V was pared by 3 bases and J by 1 base, with 13 bases between. This CDR3 is built from 15 residues. The CDR3 coding sequence is TGTGCCAGCAGCGAGAGATCCACGGGGAACACTGAAGCTTTCTTT. It is translated as CASSERSTGNTEAFF.

The chain links TRBV3-1 (or the pseudogene TRBV3-2) to TRBJ2-3; weak D call: TRBD2 (6 bases). The CDR3 sequence is 15 residues long. CDR1 LGHDT and CDR2 YNNKEL come from the germline V gene (reference sequence). The V end was cut by 5 bases, the J end by 8 bases, with 20 bases between. The CDR3 loop reads CASSFNRDSPVTQYF. The CDR3 nucleotides read TGTGCCAGCAGCTTTAACCGGGACTCCCCTGTTACGCAGTATTTT.

V and J are TRBV19 and TRBJ1-2, with D perhaps TRBD1 (5 bases). The CDR3 contains 15 residues. CDR1 LNHDA and CDR2 SQIVND come from the germline V gene (reference sequence). V was pared by 0 bases and J by 3 bases, with 11 bases between. In DNA form, the CDR3 reads TGTGCCAGTAGTATAGATTATGGAGGGGACTATGGCTACACCTTC. Amino acids: CASSIDYGGDYGYTF. The full variable domain, in which reference TRBV19 and TRBJ1-2 provide the parts outside the CDR3, is DGGITQSPKYLFRKEGQNVTLSCEQNLNHDAMYWYRQDPGQGLRLIYYSQIVNDFQKGDIAEGYSVSREKKESFPLTVTSAQKNPTAFYLCASSIDYGGDYGYTFGSGTRLTVV.

The CDR3 sequence is CASSIGGTHEQFF. The CDR3 coding sequence is TGTGCCAGTAGTATAGGAGGGACCCATGAGCAGTTCTTC. The V gene is TRBV19, the J gene TRBJ2-1; D might be TRBD1 or TRBD2, each matching 5 bases. The CDR3 is 13 residues long. V dropped 1 base and J dropped 8 bases, with 9 bases sitting between them. Germline values: CDR1 LNHDA, CDR2 SQIVND (reference sequence).

The rearrangement links TRBV7-9 to TRBJ1-2; D gene unclear. The CDR3 is made up of 12 amino acids. The germline V and J ends were trimmed by 3 bases and 4 bases, with 6 bases remaining between them. CDR1 and CDR2 from the germline V gene are SEHNR and FQNEAQ (reference sequence). CDR3 region: CASSLASYGYTF. The CDR3 coding sequence is TGTGCCAGCAGCTTGGCCAGCTATGGCTACACCTTC.

The chain couples TRBV6-1 to TRBJ1-1; TRBD1 matches 10 bases. Germline CDR1 MNHNS, CDR2 SASEGT. Losses at the gene ends were 3 bases for V and 6 bases for J; bases not matched to a gene: 10. The CDR3 loop spans 16 amino acids. Here the CDR3 reads CASSELGQGRGPEAFF. The DNA of the CDR3 is TGTGCCAGCAGTGAGTTGGGACAGGGGCGGGGACCTGAAGCTTTCTTT.

The chain combines TRBV4-3 with TRBJ1-1; D is ambiguous. Germline CDR1 LGHNA, CDR2 YSLEER. This CDR3 contains 14 residues. V was cut by 0 bases and J by 6 bases, with 11 bases left in between. The CDR3 DNA reads as TGCGCCAGCAGCCAAGATCGAAGGATGGCTGAAGCTTTCTTT. Amino acid sequence: CASSQDRRMAEAFF.

The chain employs TRBV2 and TRBJ2-7, with TRBD2 identical over 8 bases. The CDR3 runs to 15 residues. Germline CDR1 and CDR2: SNHLY and FYNNEI. J was trimmed by 2 bases and V by 7 bases; bases with no gene match: 10. The CDR3 reads CASTPSGLVTYEQYF. The CDR3 region has the DNA TGTGCCAGCACACCTTCGGGACTAGTTACCTACGAGCAGTACTTC.

This chain links TRBV30 with TRBJ1-5, with D unclear. Trimming took off 1 base at V and 0 bases at J, with 7 bases between the two ends. The germline V gene has CDR1 GTSNPN and CDR2 SVGIG (reference sequence). This CDR3 is built from 14 residues. CDR3 amino acids: CAWSGTNSNQPQHF. DNA for the CDR3: TGTGCCTGGAGTGGCACAAATAGCAATCAGCCCCAGCATTTT. Complete variable domain (other parts from reference TRBV30 and TRBJ1-5): SQTIHQWPATLVQPVGSPLSLECTVEGTSNPNLYWYRQAAGRGLQLLFYSVGIGQISSEVPQNLSASRPQDRQFILSSKKLLLSDSGFYLCAWSGTNSNQPQHFGDGTRLSIL.

This chain joins TRBV20-1 and TRBJ1-1; D not resolved. Germline V gene lookup returns CDR1 DFQATT and CDR2 SNEGSKA (reference sequence). This CDR3 comprises 11 residues. V was clipped by 0 bases and J by 6 bases, with 5 bases between them. CDR3 bases: TGCAGTGCTAGAGATCTGCCTGAAGCTTTCTTT. Translated: CSARDLPEAFF.

V and J are TRBV5-1 and TRBJ2-1; TRBD1 matches 7 bases. The CDR3 loop spans 13 amino acids. The V and J ends lost 4 bases and 5 bases, in that order; junction bases with no gene match: 3. From germline, CDR1 is SGHRS and CDR2 YFSETQ. The CDR3 here is CASSPGQNNEQFF. In nucleotides, the CDR3 is TGCGCCAGCAGCCCGGGACAGAACAATGAGCAGTTCTTC. Full variable domain (missing parts from reference TRBV5-1 and TRBJ2-1): KAGVTQTPRYLIKTRGQQVTLSCSPISGHRSVSWYQQTPGQGLQFLFEYFSETQRNKGNFPGRFSGRQFSNSRSEMNVSTLELGDSALYLCASSPGQNNEQFFGPGTRLTVL.

The chain recombines TRBV7-6 with TRBJ2-3; D is possibly TRBD1 or TRBD2 (5 bases each). This CDR3 has 15 amino acids. Germline V lookup: CDR1 SGHVS, CDR2 FNYEAQ. Trimming cost V 1 base and J 4 bases, with 12 bases left between them. The CDR3 DNA follows: TGTGCCAGCAGCTTAGATGGGACCGATTCAGATACGCAGTATTTT. This gives the protein CASSLDGTDSDTQYF.

The J gene is TRBJ2-7, the V gene TRBV7-8; D is perhaps TRBD2 (5 bases). Between the trimmed V and J ends, which lost 0 bases and 2 bases, there was a span of 11 bases. This CDR3 has 15 residues. Germline CDR1 and CDR2: SGHVS and FQNEAQ. In nucleotides, the CDR3 is TGTGCCAGCAGCTTAGCGCCCAGCGGAACCTACGAGCAGTACTTC. It yields the protein CASSLAPSGTYEQYF. Full variable domain (missing parts from reference TRBV7-8 and TRBJ2-7): GAGVSQSPRYKVAKRGQDVALRCDPISGHVSLFWYQQALGQGPEFLTYFQNEAQLDKSGLPSDRFFAERPEGSVSTLKIQRTQQEDSAVYLCASSLAPSGTYEQYFGPGTRLTVT.

This rearrangement joins TRBV24-1 to TRBJ2-1, with TRBD2 matching over 14 bases. This CDR3 is built from 16 residues. Losses at the gene ends were 6 bases for V and 4 bases for J; bases not matched to a gene: 4. Germline loops: CDR1 KGHDR, CDR2 SFDVKD. CDR3 nucleotide sequence: TGTGCCACCAGTCTGGGACTAGCGGGAGCATACAATGAGCAGTTCTTC. Translated, it gives CATSLGLAGAYNEQFF.

V is TRBV27 and J is TRBJ1-5; the D is unclear. Germline V lookup: CDR1 MNHEY, CDR2 SMNVEV (reference sequence). Between the trimmed V and J ends, which lost 6 bases and 0 bases, there was a span of 9 bases. The CDR3 loop spans 14 amino acids. In nucleotides, the CDR3 is TGTGCCAGCAGGGGCCCCGCTAGCAATCAGCCCCAGCATTTT. This encodes CASRGPASNQPQHF.